These 9 T cell receptor beta chains were sequenced from one sample in a study of cytomegalovirus exposure and HLA in healthy donors. 13 Jbeta primers and 60 Vbeta primers were used for the PCR. The table came from immunoSEQ multiplex PCR; TCRdb's copy has only in-frame clones and leaves some out. The sample carries some 140,000 clones, about 85% recorded once. Sequenced sample: PBMCs. The receptors here all came from a man aged 30-40 years in good health and CMV-seropositive.

This chain uses TRBV30 with TRBJ2-5, with TRBD2 matching over 8 bases. This CDR3 has 10 residues. CDR1 and CDR2 from the germline V gene are GTSNPN and SVGIG (reference sequence). For the CDR3, the DNA is TGTTTCCGGGGGGGGGAGACCCAGTACTTC. This encodes CFRGGETQYF. Supplemented by reference TRBV30 and TRBJ2-5, the full variable domain reads SQTIHQWPATLVQPVGSPLSLECTVEGTSNPNLYWYRQAAGRGLQLLFYSVGIGQISSEVPQNLSASRPQDRQFILSSKKLLLSDSGFYLCFRGGETQYFGPGTRLLVL.

V and J are TRBV30 and TRBJ1-4; tentatively, D is TRBD1 (5 bases). Looked up from germline, CDR1 is GTSNPN and CDR2 is SVGIG (reference sequence). CDR3 length: 14 amino acids. Trimming shortened V by 0 bases and J by 8 bases, and 13 bases separated the two germline ends. The CDR3 is CAWSVPRVNEKLFF. As DNA, the CDR3 is TGTGCCTGGAGTGTCCCCAGGGTAAACGAAAAACTGTTTTTT.

The CDR3 sequence is CASSDLGQGADWETQYF. In nucleotides, the CDR3 is TGTGCCAGCAGTGATCTGGGACAGGGGGCGGATTGGGAGACCCAGTACTTC. V usage is TRBV6-1 and J usage is TRBJ2-5, with 12 nucleotides matching TRBD1. The germline V gene has CDR1 MNHNS and CDR2 SASEGT. J was trimmed by 5 bases and V by 3 bases; bases with no gene match: 10. The CDR3 runs 17 residues.

Concerning this clone: An end of the junction does not agree with germline; a read error may underlie this. The chain couples TRBV2 to TRBJ2-6, with D hard to call. Germline V CDR1 and CDR2: SNHLY, FYNNEI. There are 16 residues in the CDR3. The CDR3 sequence: CVSSAMRLSGANVLTF. The CDR3 region has the DNA TGTGTCAGCAGTGCAATGAGGCTCTCTGGGGCCAACGTCCTGACTTTC.

The chain uses TRBV5-4 and TRBJ2-1; 8 bases line up with TRBD2. Trimming took 5 bases from V and 0 from J; bases not matched to a gene: 7. This CDR3 comprises 16 residues. Germline lookup yields CDR1 SGHNT and CDR2 YYREEE (reference sequence). CDR3: CASSKSGGSSYNEQFF. DNA of the CDR3: TGTGCCAGCAGTAAGAGCGGGGGAAGCTCCTACAATGAGCAGTTCTTC.

This clone was picked up one time. V and J are TRBV5-6 and TRBJ1-2; D not resolved. The V gene's germline CDR1 is SGHDT and CDR2 YYEEEE. Trimming shortened V by 2 bases and J by 4 bases, and 9 bases separated the two germline ends. The CDR3 totals 13 residues. CDR3 nucleotide sequence: TGTGCCAGCAGCTTATCCCACATCTATGGCTACACCTTC. It translates to CASSLSHIYGYTF.

A few counts support this clone. This rearrangement joins TRBV9 to TRBJ1-1; weak D call: TRBD1 (6 bases). The germline V and J ends were trimmed by 4 bases and 0 bases, with 13 bases remaining between them. This CDR3 has 15 residues. Germline values: CDR1 SGDLS, CDR2 YYNGEE. The CDR3 spells CASSPRRGMNTEAFF. The DNA of the CDR3 is TGTGCCAGCAGCCCCCGTAGGGGGATGAACACTGAAGCTTTCTTT.

The J gene is TRBJ2-5, the V gene TRBV28, with D possibly being TRBD1 (5 bases). The CDR3 extends over 13 amino acids. The germline V gene has CDR1 MDHEN and CDR2 SYDVKM. Trimming stripped 8 bases from V and 5 bases from J, with 15 bases between. In DNA form, the CDR3 reads TGTGCCAGCCTGGGGCCAAATGAGGAGACCCAGTACTTC. Translating it yields CASLGPNEETQYF.

This clone was seen only a few times. V and J are TRBV28 and TRBJ1-2; D is possibly TRBD1 (6 bases). The CDR3 is 14 amino acids. The germline V gene encodes CDR1 MDHEN and CDR2 SYDVKM. Trimming left V 3 bases short and J 8 bases short, with 16 bases between. As DNA, the CDR3 is TGTGCCAGCAGTTTTTATGCAGGGGTGGGCGGCTACACCTTC. Protein sequence: CASSFYAGVGGYTF.